The 30 T cell receptor beta chains below were found in one sample sequenced in a study of blood T cell repertoires in COVID-19. Some clones are missing from TCRdb's copy, which holds only in-frame ones; the method was immunoSEQ multiplex PCR. The profile covers 290,000 or so clones, with approximately 78% appearing a single time and roughly 5.3% taken by the ten largest. Sequenced material: PBMCs or T cells enriched from blood (not recorded which). The receptors derive from a middle-aged man who had been exposed to COVID-19.

The V and J genes are TRBV7-9 and TRBJ2-5; D is possibly TRBD2 (6 bases). CDR1 is SEHNR, CDR2 FQNEAQ, per germline (reference sequence). V was trimmed by 1 base and J by 2 bases, leaving 23 bases between them. The CDR3 runs to 19 residues. This chain's CDR3 is CASSLGFSGRLLNQETQYF. CDR3 in DNA: TGTGCCAGCAGCTTAGGTTTTTCGGGGAGGCTACTAAATCAAGAGACCCAGTACTTC.

The rearrangement joins TRBV6-6 to TRBJ2-7; weak D call: TRBD2 (5 bases). The CDR3 sequence is 16 residues long. With 5 bases removed from V and 3 bases from J, the gap between germline ends came to 20 bases. Germline lookup yields CDR1 MNHNY and CDR2 SVGAGI (reference sequence). The CDR3 region has the DNA TGTGCCAGCAGTGCCCAGCACGGGAAAGGTGGCTACGAGCAGTACTTC. This translates into CASSAQHGKGGYEQYF.

V usage is TRBV11-3 and J usage is TRBJ2-1, with TRBD2 matching 9 bases. The CDR3 runs 16 residues. Germline CDR1 reads SGHNT; CDR2 reads YENEEA. J was trimmed by 7 bases and V by 4 bases; bases with no gene match: 11. The CDR3 DNA sequence: TGTGCCAGCAGCTCCAGGGGCGGGAGGGCCCTGAATGAGCAGTTCTTC. Amino acid sequence: CASSSRGGRALNEQFF.

The CDR3 DNA is TGTGCCAGCAACACGGGAGGGACATCTGAGATGTCCCAGCATTTT. It specifies CASNTGGTSEMSQHF. The rearrangement joins TRBV6-5 to TRBJ1-5, with D possibly TRBD1 on 6 matching bases. Germline values: CDR1 MNHEY, CDR2 SVGAGI. This CDR3 is 15 amino acids long. Trimming cost V 7 bases and J 11 bases, with 24 bases left between them.

The CDR3 reads CASSLSGSSYEQYF. The CDR3 bases are TGTGCCAGCAGTCTCAGCGGGAGCTCCTACGAGCAGTACTTC. The rearrangement links TRBV6-2 or TRBV6-3 to TRBJ2-7, with 8 bases lining up with TRBD2. This CDR3 is built from 14 residues. The germline CDR1 and CDR2 sequences are MNHEY and SVGEGT. V dropped 5 bases and J dropped 0; count of bases not matched to a gene: 3.

This rearrangement joins TRBV19 to TRBJ2-7; 11 bases align to TRBD2. Trimming removed 5 bases from V and 3 bases from J; junction bases left unmatched: 6. The germline V gene has CDR1 LNHDA and CDR2 SQIVND (reference sequence). The CDR3 consists of 15 residues. The CDR3 here is CASSVTSGSIYEQYF. In nucleotides, the CDR3 is TGTGCCAGTAGTGTAACTAGCGGGAGTATCTACGAGCAGTACTTC. The entire variable domain, with the rest obtained from reference TRBV19 and TRBJ2-7, is as follows: DGGITQSPKYLFRKEGQNVTLSCEQNLNHDAMYWYRQDPGQGLRLIYYSQIVNDFQKGDIAEGYSVSREKKESFPLTVTSAQKNPTAFYLCASSVTSGSIYEQYFGPGTRLTVT.

The chain is built from TRBV28 and TRBJ1-5, with D uncertain. Germline V gene sequence: CDR1 MDHEN, CDR2 SYDVKM. Deletions cut 5 bases from V and 2 bases from J, with 13 bases between. This CDR3 comprises 15 residues. CDR3 protein: CASSPDNNGNQPQHF. The CDR3 DNA follows: TGTGCCAGCAGTCCTGATAACAACGGCAATCAGCCCCAGCATTTT. The full variable domain, completed using reference TRBV28 and TRBJ1-5, is DVKVTQSSRYLVKRTGEKVFLECVQDMDHENMFWYRQDPGLGLRLIYFSYDVKMKEKGDIPEGYSVSREKKERFSLILESASTNQTSMYLCASSPDNNGNQPQHFGDGTRLSIL.

A few counts support this clone. The V gene is TRBV28, the J gene TRBJ2-5; D is possibly TRBD2 (6 bases). Trimming removed 0 bases from V and 4 bases from J, with 6 bases in between. The length of the CDR3 is 13 residues. The germline gives CDR1 MDHEN, CDR2 SYDVKM. The CDR3 bases are TGTGCCAGCAGTTTATGGCGGGGAGAGACCCAGTACTTC. Amino acid sequence: CASSLWRGETQYF. The whole variable domain, remainder taken from reference TRBV28 and TRBJ2-5, is DVKVTQSSRYLVKRTGEKVFLECVQDMDHENMFWYRQDPGLGLRLIYFSYDVKMKEKGDIPEGYSVSREKKERFSLILESASTNQTSMYLCASSLWRGETQYFGPGTRLLVL.

The chain has TRBV5-4 and TRBJ2-1; 8 bases map to TRBD1. The germline V gene has CDR1 SGHNT and CDR2 YYREEE (reference sequence). V lost 4 bases to trimming and J lost 15 bases; unmatched junction nucleotides: 12. The CDR3 has 13 amino acids. CDR3 DNA sequence: TGTGCCAGCAGCCTTACTACGACAGGGGAAGCGTTCTTC. It encodes CASSLTTTGEAFF. The entire variable domain, with the rest obtained from reference TRBV5-4 and TRBJ2-1, is as follows: ETGVTQSPTHLIKTRGQQVTLRCSSQSGHNTVSWYQQALGQGPQFIFQYYREEENGRGNFPPRFSGLQFPNYSSELNVNALELDDSALYLCASSLTTTGEAFFGPGTRLTVL.

Only one count was recorded for this clone. V gene TRBV19 combines with J gene TRBJ1-5; TRBD1 matches at 8 bases. This CDR3 region has 18 residues. J gave up 3 bases and V 6 bases, and 16 bases lay outside the gene matches. Per germline, CDR1 LNHDA and CDR2 SQIVND (reference sequence). The chain's CDR3 is CASSRYSGTGVTNQPQHF. CDR3 sequence (DNA): TGTGCCAGTAGCCGATACTCCGGGACAGGTGTTACCAATCAGCCCCAGCATTTT.

The rearrangement links TRBV5-4 to TRBJ1-6; 7 bases line up with TRBD1. The CDR3 runs to 13 residues. Germline lookup yields CDR1 SGHNT and CDR2 YYREEE (reference sequence). V lost 4 bases to trimming and J lost 12 bases; unmatched junction nucleotides: 7. The CDR3 bases are TGTGCCAGCAGCCCTCGACAGGGTCTACCCCTCCACTTT. It codes for CASSPRQGLPLHF. Full variable domain (remainder filled in from reference TRBV5-4 and TRBJ1-6): ETGVTQSPTHLIKTRGQQVTLRCSSQSGHNTVSWYQQALGQGPQFIFQYYREEENGRGNFPPRFSGLQFPNYSSELNVNALELDDSALYLCASSPRQGLPLHFGNGTRLTVT.

This clone was counted between two and nine times. The rearrangement uses TRBV28 and TRBJ1-1; no clear D gene. The CDR3 covers 15 residues. CDR1 and CDR2 from the germline V gene are MDHEN and SYDVKM. Trimming removed 9 bases from V and 3 bases from J, with 20 bases in between. In nucleotides, the CDR3 is TGTGCCAGTTCCCTCGAGGGCGCCGGTTACACTGAAGCTTTCTTT. Its translation: CASSLEGAGYTEAFF.

This clone was counted ten times or more. The chain links TRBV9 to TRBJ2-1; D is unclear. Germline CDR1 SGDLS, CDR2 YYNGEE. Trimming pared 3 bases from V and 6 bases from J, leaving 4 bases between. The CDR3 totals 11 residues. The CDR3 DNA reads as TGTGCCAGCAGCGGGGCCAATGAGCAGTTCTTC. Translating it yields CASSGANEQFF.

The chain uses TRBV14 and TRBJ1-1, with D unclear. Germline values: CDR1 SGHDN, CDR2 FVKESK. CDR3 length equals 14 residues. The V end lost 0 bases, the J end lost 4 bases, and 9 bases lay between the germline ends. The CDR3 nucleotides are TGTGCCAGCAGCCAAGAAGTCAGTGGCACTGAAGCTTTCTTT. This gives the protein CASSQEVSGTEAFF.

This chain uses TRBV2 with TRBJ1-5, with 7 bases lining up with TRBD1. J lost 4 bases, V lost 6 bases, and 9 bases had no gene match. Germline CDR1 reads SNHLY; CDR2 reads FYNNEI. The CDR3 has 15 amino acids. Here the CDR3 reads CASRKPGTENQPQHF. CDR3 nucleotide sequence: TGTGCCAGCAGAAAGCCGGGGACAGAAAATCAGCCCCAGCATTTT. Full variable domain (missing parts from reference TRBV2 and TRBJ1-5): EPEVTQTPSHQVTQMGQEVILRCVPISNHLYFYWYRQILGQKVEFLVSFYNNEISEKSEIFDDQFSVERPDGSNFTLKIRSTKLEDSAMYFCASRKPGTENQPQHFGDGTRLSIL.

The chain combines TRBV5-1 with TRBJ1-4, with D maybe TRBD1 (5 bases). Germline CDR1 reads SGHRS; CDR2 reads YFSETQ. Trimming took 3 bases from V and 6 from J, leaving 15 bases between them. CDR3 length: 15 amino acids. DNA for the CDR3: TGCGCCAGCAGCTCGGGTCTGACAGATGATGAAAAACTGTTTTTT. This gives the protein CASSSGLTDDEKLFF.

The chain has TRBV3-1 (or the pseudogene TRBV3-2) and TRBJ1-1, with D unclear. The CDR3 consists of 14 residues. Trimming took off 1 base at V and 0 bases at J, with 6 bases between the two ends. Looked up from germline, CDR1 is LGHDT and CDR2 is YNNKEL (reference sequence). The CDR3 region is CASSQGRMNTEAFF. CDR3 nucleotides: TGTGCCAGCAGCCAAGGGCGGATGAACACTGAAGCTTTCTTT.

CDR3 coding DNA: TGTGCCAGCAGCACCTTTTGGACAGGGGATGCGAACACCGGGGAGCTGTTTTTT. This sequence encodes CASSTFWTGDANTGELFF. This chain uses TRBV11-3 with TRBJ2-2, with 9 positions matching TRBD1. With V trimmed by 5 bases and J by 0 bases, 10 bases remained unmatched. In germline, CDR1 is SGHNT, CDR2 YENEEA. CDR3 length: 18 amino acids.

This chain links TRBV30 with TRBJ1-4; possible D gene TRBD1, 5 bases. The CDR3 is 11 amino acids. The germline V and J ends were trimmed by 7 bases and 5 bases, with 8 bases remaining between them. The germline CDR1 and CDR2 sequences are GTSNPN and SVGIG (reference sequence). The CDR3 DNA is TGTGCCTTGACAGCGAATGAAAAACTGTTTTTT. Residues: CALTANEKLFF.

The chain uses TRBV7-9 and TRBJ2-1; perhaps TRBD1 as D (6 bases). Germline V lookup: CDR1 SEHNR, CDR2 FQNEAQ (reference sequence). The CDR3 is 12 residues long. Trimming removed 9 bases from V and 7 bases from J, with 13 bases in between. In DNA, the CDR3 is TGTGCCAGGCAGGGGCTGGGGAATGAGCAGTTCTTC. Translating it yields CARQGLGNEQFF.

The V call is TRBV7-9, the J call TRBJ2-7, with 9 bases lining up with TRBD2. The V gene's germline CDR1 is SEHNR and CDR2 FQNEAQ (reference sequence). Germline trimming cut 5 bases from V and 7 bases from J; bases unmatched to any gene: 18. The CDR3 sequence is 17 residues long. The CDR3 bases are TGTGCCAGCAGCCCGCAGCTCGGTGCGGGAGGGCCGCGAGAGCAGTACTTC. It is translated as CASSPQLGAGGPREQYF.

The rearrangement joins TRBV20-1 to TRBJ2-1, with 12 bases matching TRBD2. The CDR3 is 18 amino acids. J gave up 6 bases and V 3 bases, and 15 bases lay outside the gene matches. Germline V gives CDR1 DFQATT, CDR2 SNEGSKA (reference sequence). CDR3 nucleotide sequence: TGCAGTGCTAGTTCGCCGGCTAGCGGGAGGGCCTTAAGCAATGAGCAGTTCTTC. Translating gives CSASSPASGRALSNEQFF.

The rearrangement joins TRBV3-1 (or the pseudogene TRBV3-2) to TRBJ2-1, with TRBD2 identical over 13 bases. This CDR3 region has 14 residues. Germline V gene sequence: CDR1 LGHDT, CDR2 YNNKEL (reference sequence). Unmatched junction bases numbered 1, after V lost 5 bases and J lost 6 bases. The chain's CDR3 is CASSGTSGANEQFF. Here the CDR3 DNA reads TGTGCCAGCAGCGGGACTAGCGGGGCCAATGAGCAGTTCTTC.

The V and J genes are TRBV24-1 and TRBJ2-3; 14 bases are a match to TRBD2. V was pared by 1 base and J by 4 bases, with 6 bases of the junction left unmatched. The CDR3 loop spans 18 amino acids. Germline CDR1 is KGHDR and CDR2 is SFDVKD. The CDR3 region is CATSDFGRLAGGSDTQYF. The DNA for the CDR3 is TGTGCCACCAGTGATTTTGGCCGACTAGCGGGAGGGTCAGATACGCAGTATTTT.

The CDR3 DNA reads TGTGCCAGCAGTCCGGCCGAGGGCTACGAGCAGTACTTC. Its translation: CASSPAEGYEQYF. The rearrangement joins TRBV6-5 to TRBJ2-7; TRBD2 is a possible D gene (5 bases). The CDR3 runs to 13 residues. Looked up from germline, CDR1 is MNHEY and CDR2 is SVGAGI. V dropped 5 bases and J dropped 3 bases, with 11 bases sitting between them.

The gene calls are TRBV7-3 and TRBJ1-6; perhaps TRBD1 as D (5 bases). Germline lookup yields CDR1 SGHTA and CDR2 FQGTGA. Trimming pared 2 bases from V and 9 bases from J, leaving 11 bases between. This CDR3 contains 14 residues. CDR3: CASSLRTSGSPLHF. Written as DNA, the CDR3 is TGTGCCAGCAGCTTACGGACATCGGGTTCACCCCTCCACTTT.

The chain couples TRBV4-1 to TRBJ2-5; a possible D gene is TRBD2 (5 bases). Looked up from germline, CDR1 is MGHRA and CDR2 is YSYEKL. The V end lost 0 bases, the J end lost 7 bases, and 18 bases lay between the germline ends. The CDR3 extends over 16 amino acids. Here the CDR3 reads CASSQDELRVGGTQYF. CDR3 DNA: TGCGCCAGCAGCCAAGATGAGCTGAGAGTCGGAGGGACCCAGTACTTC.

CDR3 coding DNA: TGTGCCAGCAGTTTCAGGGGTGGGGTACGAGAGACCCAGTACTTC. Encoded protein: CASSFRGGVRETQYF. This rearrangement joins TRBV27 to TRBJ2-5; TRBD1 is a possible D gene (6 bases). CDR1 and CDR2 (germline): MNHEY, SMNVEV (reference sequence). The germline V and J ends were trimmed by 3 bases and 4 bases, with 15 bases remaining between them. There are 15 residues in the CDR3.

The rearrangement joins TRBV24-1 to TRBJ1-5; no clear D gene. Germline loops: CDR1 KGHDR, CDR2 SFDVKD. Trimming removed 4 bases at V and 5 bases at J, with 8 bases between. CDR3 size: 13 residues. The CDR3 region is CATSEREDQPQHF. Here the CDR3 DNA reads TGTGCCACCAGTGAGAGAGAAGATCAGCCCCAGCATTTT.

In this sample, this clone turned up once. This sequence joins TRBV28 and TRBJ1-1; 10 nucleotides line up with TRBD1. J gave up 5 bases and V 11 bases, and 14 bases lay outside the gene matches. Germline loops: CDR1 MDHEN, CDR2 SYDVKM. The CDR3 extends over 15 amino acids. The CDR3 coding sequence is TGTGCCTCCCGGGACAGGGGTGGATTTGAGACTGAAGCTTTCTTT. Protein: CASRDRGGFETEAFF.